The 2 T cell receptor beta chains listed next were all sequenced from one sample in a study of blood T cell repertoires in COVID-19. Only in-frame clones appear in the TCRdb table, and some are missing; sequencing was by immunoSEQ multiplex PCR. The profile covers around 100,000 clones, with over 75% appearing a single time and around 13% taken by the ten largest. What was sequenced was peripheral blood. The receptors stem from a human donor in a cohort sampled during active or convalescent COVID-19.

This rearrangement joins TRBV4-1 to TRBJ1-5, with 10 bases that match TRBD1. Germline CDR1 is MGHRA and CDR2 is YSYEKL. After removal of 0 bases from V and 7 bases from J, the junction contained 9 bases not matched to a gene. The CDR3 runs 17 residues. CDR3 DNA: TGCGCCAGCAGCCAAGATACCGGGACAGGGGCTGTCCAGCCCCAGCATTTT. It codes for CASSQDTGTGAVQPQHF.

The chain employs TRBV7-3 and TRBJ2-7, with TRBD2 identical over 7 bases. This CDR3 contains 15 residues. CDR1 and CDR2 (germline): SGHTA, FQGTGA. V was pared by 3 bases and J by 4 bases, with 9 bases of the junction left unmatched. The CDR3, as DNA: TGTGCCAGCAGCTTTGGGGCCGGCGGGGGTTACGAGCAGTACTTC. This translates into CASSFGAGGGYEQYF.